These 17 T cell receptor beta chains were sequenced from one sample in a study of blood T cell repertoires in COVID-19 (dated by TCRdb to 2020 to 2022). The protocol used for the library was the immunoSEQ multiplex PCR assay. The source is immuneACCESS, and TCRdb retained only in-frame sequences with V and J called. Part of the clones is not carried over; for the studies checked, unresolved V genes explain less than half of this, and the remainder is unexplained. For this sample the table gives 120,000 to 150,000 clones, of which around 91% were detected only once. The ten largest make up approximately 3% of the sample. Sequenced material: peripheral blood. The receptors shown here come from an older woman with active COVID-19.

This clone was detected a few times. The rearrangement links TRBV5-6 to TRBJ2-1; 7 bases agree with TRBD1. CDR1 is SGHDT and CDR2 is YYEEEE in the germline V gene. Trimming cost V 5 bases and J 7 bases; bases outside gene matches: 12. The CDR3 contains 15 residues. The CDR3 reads CASSSQGMVGNEQFF. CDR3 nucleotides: TGTGCCAGCAGTTCACAGGGGATGGTCGGGAATGAGCAGTTCTTC.

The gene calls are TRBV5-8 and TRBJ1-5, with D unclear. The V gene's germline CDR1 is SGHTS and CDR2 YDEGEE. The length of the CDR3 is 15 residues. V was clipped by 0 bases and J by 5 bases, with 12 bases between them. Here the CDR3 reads CASSLGLQKDQPQHF. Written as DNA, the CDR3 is TGTGCCAGCAGCTTGGGGTTACAGAAGGATCAGCCCCAGCATTTT.

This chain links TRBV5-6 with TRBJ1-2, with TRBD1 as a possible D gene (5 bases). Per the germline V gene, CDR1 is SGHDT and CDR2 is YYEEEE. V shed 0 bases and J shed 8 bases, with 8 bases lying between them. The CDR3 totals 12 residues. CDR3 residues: CASSLGGWGYTF. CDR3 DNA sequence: TGTGCCAGCAGCTTGGGGGGCTGGGGCTACACCTTC.

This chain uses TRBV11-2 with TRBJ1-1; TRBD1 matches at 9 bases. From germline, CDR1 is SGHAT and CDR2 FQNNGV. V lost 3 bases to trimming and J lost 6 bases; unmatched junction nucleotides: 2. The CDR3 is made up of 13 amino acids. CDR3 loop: CASSLDRGAEAFF. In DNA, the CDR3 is TGTGCCAGCAGCTTGGACAGGGGTGCTGAAGCTTTCTTT.

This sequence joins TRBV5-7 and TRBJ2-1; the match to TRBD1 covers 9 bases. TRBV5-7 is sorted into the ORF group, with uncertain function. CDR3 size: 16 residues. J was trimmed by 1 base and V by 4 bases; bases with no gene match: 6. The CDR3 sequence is CASSRRQGESYNEQFF. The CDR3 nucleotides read TGTGCCAGCAGCCGTCGACAGGGGGAGTCCTACAATGAGCAGTTCTTC.

This CDR3 reads CASSQDPGSPETQYF. The DNA for the CDR3 is TGTGCCAGCAGCCAAGATCCAGGAAGCCCAGAGACCCAGTACTTC. V is TRBV3-1 (or the pseudogene TRBV3-2) and J is TRBJ2-5; D is undetermined. Germline V gene sequence: CDR1 LGHDT, CDR2 YNNKEL (reference sequence). V was trimmed by 0 bases and J by 4 bases, leaving 12 bases between them. The CDR3 spans 15 residues.

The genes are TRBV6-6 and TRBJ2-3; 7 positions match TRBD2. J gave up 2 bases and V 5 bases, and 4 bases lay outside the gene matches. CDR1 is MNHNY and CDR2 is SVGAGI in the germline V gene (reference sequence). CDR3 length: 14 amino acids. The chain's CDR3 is CASSRSGNTDTQYF. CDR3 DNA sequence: TGTGCCAGCAGTCGCAGCGGGAACACAGATACGCAGTATTTT.

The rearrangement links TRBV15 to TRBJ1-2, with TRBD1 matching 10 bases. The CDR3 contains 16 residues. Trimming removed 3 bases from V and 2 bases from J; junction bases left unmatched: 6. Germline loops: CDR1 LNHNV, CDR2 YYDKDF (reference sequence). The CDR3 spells CATSSPDRGLNYGYTF. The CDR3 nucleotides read TGTGCCACCAGCAGCCCCGACAGGGGGCTCAACTATGGCTACACCTTC.

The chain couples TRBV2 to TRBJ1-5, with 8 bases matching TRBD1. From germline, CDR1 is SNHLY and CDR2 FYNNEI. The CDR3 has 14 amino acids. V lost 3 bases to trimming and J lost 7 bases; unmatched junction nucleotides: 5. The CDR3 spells CASSDRGLAQPQHF. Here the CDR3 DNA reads TGTGCCAGCAGTGACAGGGGGCTGGCACAGCCCCAGCATTTT.

The CDR3 DNA reads as TGCAGCGTGGAAAGGACGGTAGGGGCTGAAGCTTTCTTT. Amino acids: CSVERTVGAEAFF. The chain links TRBV29-1 to TRBJ1-1; D is possibly TRBD1 (5 bases). Per germline, CDR1 SQVTM and CDR2 ANQGSEA. This CDR3 contains 13 residues. Between the trimmed V and J ends, which lost 6 bases and 6 bases, there was a span of 17 bases.

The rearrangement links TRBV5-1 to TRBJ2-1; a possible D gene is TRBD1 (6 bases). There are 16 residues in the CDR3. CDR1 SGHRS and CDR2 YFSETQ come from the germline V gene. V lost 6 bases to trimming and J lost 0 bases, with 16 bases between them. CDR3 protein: CASIPDRRSSYNEQFF. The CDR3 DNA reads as TGCGCCAGCATCCCAGACAGGCGGAGCTCCTACAATGAGCAGTTCTTC.

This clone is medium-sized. As DNA, the CDR3 is TGTGCCAGCAGTCCGTTGGGGACAGGGGACGGAGTCTACGAGCAGTACTTC. Encoded protein: CASSPLGTGDGVYEQYF. The chain links TRBV28 to TRBJ2-7, with TRBD1 matching 10 bases. V lost 5 bases to trimming and J lost 3 bases; unmatched junction nucleotides: 13. The CDR3 runs 17 residues. Germline V gene sequence: CDR1 MDHEN, CDR2 SYDVKM.

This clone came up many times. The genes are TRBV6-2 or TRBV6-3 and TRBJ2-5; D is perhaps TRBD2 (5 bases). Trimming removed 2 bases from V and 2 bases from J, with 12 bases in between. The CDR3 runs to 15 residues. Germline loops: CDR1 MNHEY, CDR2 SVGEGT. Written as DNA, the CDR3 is TGTGCCAGCAGTTACAATTTACTAGTTCAAGAGACCCAGTACTTC. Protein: CASSYNLLVQETQYF.

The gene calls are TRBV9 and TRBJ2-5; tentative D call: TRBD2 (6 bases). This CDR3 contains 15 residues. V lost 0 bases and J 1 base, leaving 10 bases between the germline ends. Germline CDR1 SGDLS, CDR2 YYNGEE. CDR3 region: CASSVGGLLQETQYF. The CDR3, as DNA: TGTGCCAGCAGCGTAGGGGGACTTCTCCAAGAGACCCAGTACTTC.

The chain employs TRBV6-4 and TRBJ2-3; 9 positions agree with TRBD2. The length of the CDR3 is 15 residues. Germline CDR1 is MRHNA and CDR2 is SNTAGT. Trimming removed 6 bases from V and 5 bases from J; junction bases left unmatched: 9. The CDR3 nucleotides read TGTGCCAGCAGCCGAGCGGGAGGTAATAGAGATACGCAGTATTTT. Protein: CASSRAGGNRDTQYF.

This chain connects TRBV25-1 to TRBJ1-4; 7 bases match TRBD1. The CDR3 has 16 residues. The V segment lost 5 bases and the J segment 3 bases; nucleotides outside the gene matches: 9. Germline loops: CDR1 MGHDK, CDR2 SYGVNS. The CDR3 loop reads CASSSSDRVSNEKLFF. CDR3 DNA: TGTGCCAGCAGTTCCTCCGACAGGGTTTCTAATGAAAAACTGTTTTTT.

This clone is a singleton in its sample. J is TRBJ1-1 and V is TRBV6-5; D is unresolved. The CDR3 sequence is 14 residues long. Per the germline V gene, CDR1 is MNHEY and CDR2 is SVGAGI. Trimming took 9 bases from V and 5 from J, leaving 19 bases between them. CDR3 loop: CASNEDPVGTEAFF. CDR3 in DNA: TGTGCCAGTAATGAGGATCCGGTGGGTACTGAAGCTTTCTTT.